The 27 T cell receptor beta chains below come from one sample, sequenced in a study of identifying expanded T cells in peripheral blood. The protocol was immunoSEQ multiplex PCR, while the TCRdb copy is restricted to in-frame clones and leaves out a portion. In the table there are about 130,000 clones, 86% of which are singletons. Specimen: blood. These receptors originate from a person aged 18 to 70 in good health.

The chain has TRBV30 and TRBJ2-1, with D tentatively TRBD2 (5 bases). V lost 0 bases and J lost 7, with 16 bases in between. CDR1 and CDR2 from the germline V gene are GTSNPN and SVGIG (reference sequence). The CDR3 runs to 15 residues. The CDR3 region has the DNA TGTGCCTGGAGTGTACTAAGCGGCCTAGGGAATGAGCAGTTCTTC. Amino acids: CAWSVLSGLGNEQFF.

The CDR3 sequence: CSVDGLEGTQYF. The DNA for the CDR3 is TGCAGCGTTGACGGTCTGGAGGGGACCCAGTACTTC. The rearrangement joins TRBV29-1 to TRBJ2-5, with D perhaps matching TRBD2 (6 bases). This CDR3 has 12 residues. The V end was cut by 3 bases, the J end by 7 bases, with 12 bases between. Germline V gene lookup returns CDR1 SQVTM and CDR2 ANQGSEA.

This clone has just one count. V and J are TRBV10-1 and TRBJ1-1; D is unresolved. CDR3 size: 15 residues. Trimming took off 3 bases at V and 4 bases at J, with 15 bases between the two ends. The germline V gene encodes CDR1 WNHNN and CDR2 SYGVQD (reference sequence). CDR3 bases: TGCGCCAGCAGTGACGGGCGCTGGGCGGGCACTGAAGCTTTCTTT. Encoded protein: CASSDGRWAGTEAFF.

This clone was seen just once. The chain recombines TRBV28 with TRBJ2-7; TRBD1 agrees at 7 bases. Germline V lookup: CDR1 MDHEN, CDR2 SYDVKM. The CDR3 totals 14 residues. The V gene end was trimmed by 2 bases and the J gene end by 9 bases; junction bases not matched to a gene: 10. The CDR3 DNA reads TGTGCCAGCAGTTTAGCATACCGACCAGGGGGGCAGTACTTC. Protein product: CASSLAYRPGGQYF. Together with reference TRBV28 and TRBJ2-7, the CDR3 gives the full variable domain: DVKVTQSSRYLVKRTGEKVFLECVQDMDHENMFWYRQDPGLGLRLIYFSYDVKMKEKGDIPEGYSVSREKKERFSLILESASTNQTSMYLCASSLAYRPGGQYFGPGTRLTVT.

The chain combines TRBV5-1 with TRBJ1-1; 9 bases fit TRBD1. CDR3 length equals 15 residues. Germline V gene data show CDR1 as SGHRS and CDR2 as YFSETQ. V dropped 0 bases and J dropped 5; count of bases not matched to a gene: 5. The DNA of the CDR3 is TGCGCCAGCAGCTTGGACAGGGGGCGTTTAACTGAAGCTTTCTTT. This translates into CASSLDRGRLTEAFF.

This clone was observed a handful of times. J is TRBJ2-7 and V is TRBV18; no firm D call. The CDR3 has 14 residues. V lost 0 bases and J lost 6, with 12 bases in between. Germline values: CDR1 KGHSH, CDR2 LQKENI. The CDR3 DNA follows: TGTGCCAGCTCACCACCGCACCATTACACCGAGCAGTACTTC. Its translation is CASSPPHHYTEQYF.

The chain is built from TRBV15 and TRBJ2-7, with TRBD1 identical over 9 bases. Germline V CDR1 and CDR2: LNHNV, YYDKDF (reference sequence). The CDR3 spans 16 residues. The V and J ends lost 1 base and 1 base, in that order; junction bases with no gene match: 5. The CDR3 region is CATSRGEGTGSYEQYF. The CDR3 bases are TGTGCCACCAGCAGAGGAGAAGGGACAGGGTCCTACGAGCAGTACTTC.

The CDR3 reads CASSFMGQRTGELFF. The CDR3 DNA reads as TGTGCCAGCAGCTTCATGGGACAAAGGACCGGGGAGCTGTTTTTT. The V gene is TRBV7-9, the J gene TRBJ2-2; D perhaps matches TRBD1 (6 bases). V dropped 3 bases and J dropped 5 bases, with 13 bases sitting between them. The V gene's germline CDR1 is SEHNR and CDR2 FQNEAQ (reference sequence). This CDR3 is 15 amino acids long.

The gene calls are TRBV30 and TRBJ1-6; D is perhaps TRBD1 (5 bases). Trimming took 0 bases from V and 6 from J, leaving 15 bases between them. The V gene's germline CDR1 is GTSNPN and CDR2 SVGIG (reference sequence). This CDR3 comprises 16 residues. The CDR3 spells CAWSVRWGIGNSPLHF. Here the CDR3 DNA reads TGTGCCTGGAGTGTACGTTGGGGCATCGGTAATTCACCCCTCCACTTT.

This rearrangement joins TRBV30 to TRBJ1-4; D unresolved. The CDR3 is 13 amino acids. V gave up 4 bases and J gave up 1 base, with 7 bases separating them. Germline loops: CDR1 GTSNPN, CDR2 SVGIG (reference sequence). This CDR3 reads CAWTLQTNEKLFF. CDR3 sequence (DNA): TGTGCCTGGACCCTGCAAACTAATGAAAAACTGTTTTTT.

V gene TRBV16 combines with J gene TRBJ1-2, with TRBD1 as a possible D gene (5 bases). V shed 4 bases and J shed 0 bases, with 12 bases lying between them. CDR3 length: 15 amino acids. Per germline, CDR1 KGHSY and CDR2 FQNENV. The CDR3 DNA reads TGTGCCAGCAGCCGGACGAGGACAACTAACTATGGCTACACCTTC. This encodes CASSRTRTTNYGYTF. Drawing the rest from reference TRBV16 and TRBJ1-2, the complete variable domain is GEEVAQTPKHLVRGEGQKAKLYCAPIKGHSYVFWYQQVLKNEFKFLISFQNENVFDETGMPKERFSAKCLPNSPCSLEIQATKLEDSAVYFCASSRTRTTNYGYTFGSGTRLTVV.

CDR3 DNA sequence: TGTGCCAGCAGCTTACTCGGATATACCTACGAGCAGTACTTC. Its translation is CASSLLGYTYEQYF. The V call is TRBV7-8, the J call TRBJ2-7; no clear D. CDR1 is SGHVS and CDR2 is FQNEAQ in the germline V gene. The CDR3 has 14 residues. Between the trimmed V and J ends, which lost 2 bases and 2 bases, there was a span of 10 bases. The full variable domain, completed using reference TRBV7-8 and TRBJ2-7, is GAGVSQSPRYKVAKRGQDVALRCDPISGHVSLFWYQQALGQGPEFLTYFQNEAQLDKSGLPSDRFFAERPEGSVSTLKIQRTQQEDSAVYLCASSLLGYTYEQYFGPGTRLTVT.

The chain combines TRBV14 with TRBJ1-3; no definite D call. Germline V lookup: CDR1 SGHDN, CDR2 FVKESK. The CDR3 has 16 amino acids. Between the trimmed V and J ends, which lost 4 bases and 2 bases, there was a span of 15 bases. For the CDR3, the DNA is TGTGCCAGCAGCCCTGCCTGGAGGGCTACTGGAAACACCATATATTTT. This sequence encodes CASSPAWRATGNTIYF.

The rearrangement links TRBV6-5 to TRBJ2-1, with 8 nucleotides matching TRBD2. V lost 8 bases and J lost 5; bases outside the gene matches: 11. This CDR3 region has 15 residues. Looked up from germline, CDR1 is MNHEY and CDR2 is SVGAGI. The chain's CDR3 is CASVAGGQTNNEQFF. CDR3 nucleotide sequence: TGTGCCAGCGTGGCGGGAGGCCAAACAAACAATGAGCAGTTCTTC.

CDR3 DNA: TGTGCCAGCAGTTCTTCAGTCAGGGGGCAGGCTGAAGCTTTCTTT. Amino acid sequence: CASSSSVRGQAEAFF. The chain couples TRBV6-6 to TRBJ1-1; 8 nucleotides align to TRBD1. From germline, CDR1 is MNHNY and CDR2 SVGAGI (reference sequence). The CDR3 has 15 residues. With 4 bases clipped from V and 6 bases from J, the junction kept 10 bases outside the gene matches.

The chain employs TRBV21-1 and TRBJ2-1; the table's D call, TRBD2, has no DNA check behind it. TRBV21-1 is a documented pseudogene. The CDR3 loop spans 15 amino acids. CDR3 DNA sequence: TGTGCCAGCAGCAAACGGGATGCTAAAGACCATGAGCAGTTCTTC. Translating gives CASSKRDAKDHEQFF.

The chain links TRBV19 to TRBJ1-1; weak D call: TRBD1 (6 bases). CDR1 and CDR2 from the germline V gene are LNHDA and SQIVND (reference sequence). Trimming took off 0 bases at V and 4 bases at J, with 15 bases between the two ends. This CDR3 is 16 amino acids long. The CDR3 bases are TGTGCCAGTAGTATAGATCTAGCGGGAGGGGGCACTGAAGCTTTCTTT. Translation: CASSIDLAGGGTEAFF.

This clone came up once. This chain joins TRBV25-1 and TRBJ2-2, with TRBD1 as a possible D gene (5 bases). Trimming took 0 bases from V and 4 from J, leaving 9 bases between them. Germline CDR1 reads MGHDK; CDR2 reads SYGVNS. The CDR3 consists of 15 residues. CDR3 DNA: TGTGCCAGCAGTGAATATGGACACCTCACCGGGGAGCTGTTTTTT. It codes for CASSEYGHLTGELFF. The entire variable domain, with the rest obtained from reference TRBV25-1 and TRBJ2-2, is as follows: EADIYQTPRYLVIGTGKKITLECSQTMGHDKMYWYQQDPGMELHLIHYSYGVNSTEKGDLSSESTVSRIRTEHFPLTLESARPSHTSQYLCASSEYGHLTGELFFGEGSRLTVL.

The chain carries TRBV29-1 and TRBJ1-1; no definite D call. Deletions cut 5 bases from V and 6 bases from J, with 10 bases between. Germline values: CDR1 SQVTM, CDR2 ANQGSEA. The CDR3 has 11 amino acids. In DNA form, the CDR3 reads TGCAGCGTTCTGGGGAAGGCTGAAGCTTTCTTT. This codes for CSVLGKAEAFF. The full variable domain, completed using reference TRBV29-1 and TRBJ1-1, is SAVISQKPSRDICQRGTSLTIQCQVDSQVTMMFWYRQQPGQSLTLIATANQGSEATYESGFVIDKFPISRPNLTFSTLTVSNMSPEDSSIYLCSVLGKAEAFFGQGTRLTVV.

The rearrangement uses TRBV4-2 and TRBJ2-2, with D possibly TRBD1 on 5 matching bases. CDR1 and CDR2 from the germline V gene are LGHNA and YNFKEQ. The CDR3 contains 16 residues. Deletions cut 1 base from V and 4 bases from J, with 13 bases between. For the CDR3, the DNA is TGTGCCAGCAGCCAAGTCGGACACCCGTTCACCGGGGAGCTGTTTTTT. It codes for CASSQVGHPFTGELFF.

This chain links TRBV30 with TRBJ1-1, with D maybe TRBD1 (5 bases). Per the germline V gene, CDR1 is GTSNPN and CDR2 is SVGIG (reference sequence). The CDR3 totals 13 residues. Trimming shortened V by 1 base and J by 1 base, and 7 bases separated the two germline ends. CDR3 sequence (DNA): TGTGCCTGGAGTGGCACAGGGAACACTGAAGCTTTCTTT. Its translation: CAWSGTGNTEAFF.

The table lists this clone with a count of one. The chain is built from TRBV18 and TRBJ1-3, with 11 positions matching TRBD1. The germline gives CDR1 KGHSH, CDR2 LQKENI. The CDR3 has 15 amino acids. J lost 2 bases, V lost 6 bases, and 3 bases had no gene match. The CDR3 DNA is TGTGCCAGCTCCAGGACAGGGGGCCCTGGAAACACCATATATTTT. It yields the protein CASSRTGGPGNTIYF.

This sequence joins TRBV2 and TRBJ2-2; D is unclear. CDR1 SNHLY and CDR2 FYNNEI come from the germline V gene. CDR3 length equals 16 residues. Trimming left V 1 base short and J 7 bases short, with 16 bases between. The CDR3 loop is CASSEESSWGRGELFF. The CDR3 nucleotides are TGTGCCAGCAGTGAAGAAAGTAGTTGGGGTCGCGGGGAGCTGTTTTTT.

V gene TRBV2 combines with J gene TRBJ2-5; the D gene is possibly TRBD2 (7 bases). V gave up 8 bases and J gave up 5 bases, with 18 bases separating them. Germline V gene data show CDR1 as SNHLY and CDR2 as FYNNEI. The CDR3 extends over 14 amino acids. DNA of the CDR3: TGTGCCAGCGCCCGCGGGGGCGATTCTGAGACCCAGTACTTC. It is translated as CASARGGDSETQYF.

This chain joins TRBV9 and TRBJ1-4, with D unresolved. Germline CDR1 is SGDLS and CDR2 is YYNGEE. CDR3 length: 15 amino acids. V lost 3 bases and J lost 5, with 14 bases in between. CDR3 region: CASSATGGRNEKLFF. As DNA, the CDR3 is TGTGCCAGCAGCGCCACGGGTGGGAGAAATGAAAAACTGTTTTTT.

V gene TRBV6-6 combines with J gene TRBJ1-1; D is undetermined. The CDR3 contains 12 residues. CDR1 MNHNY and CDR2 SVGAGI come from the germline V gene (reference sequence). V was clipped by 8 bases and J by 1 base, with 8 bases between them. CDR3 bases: TGTGCCAGCGGACTGGGGAACACTGAAGCTTTCTTT. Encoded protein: CASGLGNTEAFF.

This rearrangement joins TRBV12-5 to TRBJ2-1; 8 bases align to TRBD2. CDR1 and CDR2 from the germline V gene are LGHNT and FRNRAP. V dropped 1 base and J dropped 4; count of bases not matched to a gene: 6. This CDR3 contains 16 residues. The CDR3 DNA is TGTGCTAGTGGTTTGGGAAGCGGGGGCAGTTACAATGAGCAGTTCTTC. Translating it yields CASGLGSGGSYNEQFF.